This T cell receptor beta chain was found in a study of CD8+CD57+ T cells in acquired aplastic anemia. Overall study: Yields of DNA that came from sorted CD4+ and CD8+ cells averaged roughly 3.3 ug. Healthy CD8+ samples averaged roughly 10 million reads.

TCR beta VDJ and CDR3 were profiled, and genomic DNA was the template. TCRdb itself ran the reads through MiXCR, one entry per CDR3 protein. The sample comprises 400,000 to 500,000 distinct CDR3 sequences, 65% to 80% of which are singletons, and around 4% rests with the top ten. V shed 10 bases and J shed 3 bases, with 12 bases lying between them. From germline, CDR1 is LNHDA and CDR2 SQIVND (reference sequence). This CDR3 has 12 residues. Comments on this clonotype: Its antigen is not known.

Whole-study results and caveats: Patients and controls shared some 30 CD8+ CDR3 sequences, highly expressed in patients. In CD8+ cells, Simpson's diversity showed no significant difference between patients and controls.

The genes are TRBV19 and TRBJ1-2; TRBD1 is a possible D gene (5 bases). This sequence originates from a human donor in good health, serving as a control. The material sequenced was sorted CD4+, CD8+, or CD8+CD57+ T cells (not recorded which) from PBMCs. The CDR3 nucleotides read TGTGCCACCTTAGGGGTGGACTATGGCTACACCTTC. Translated, it gives CATLGVDYGYTF.